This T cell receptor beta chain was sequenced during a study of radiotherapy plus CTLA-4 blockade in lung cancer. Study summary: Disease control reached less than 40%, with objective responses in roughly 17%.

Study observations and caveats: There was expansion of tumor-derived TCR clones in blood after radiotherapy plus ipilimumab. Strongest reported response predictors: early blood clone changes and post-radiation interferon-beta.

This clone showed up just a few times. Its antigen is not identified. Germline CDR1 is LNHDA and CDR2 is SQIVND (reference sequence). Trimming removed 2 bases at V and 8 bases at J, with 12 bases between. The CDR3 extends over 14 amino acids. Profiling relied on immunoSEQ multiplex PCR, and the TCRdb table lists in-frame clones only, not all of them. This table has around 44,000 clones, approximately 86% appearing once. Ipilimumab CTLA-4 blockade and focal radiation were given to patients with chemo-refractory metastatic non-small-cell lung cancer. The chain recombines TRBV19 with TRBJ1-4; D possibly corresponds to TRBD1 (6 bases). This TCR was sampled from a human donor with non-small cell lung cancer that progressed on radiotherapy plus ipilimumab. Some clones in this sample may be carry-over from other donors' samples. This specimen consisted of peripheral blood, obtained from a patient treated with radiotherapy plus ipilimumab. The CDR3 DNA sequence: TGTGCCAGTAGTATACAGGGGAGGGGAGAAAAACTGTTTTTT. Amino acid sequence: CASSIQGRGEKLFF.